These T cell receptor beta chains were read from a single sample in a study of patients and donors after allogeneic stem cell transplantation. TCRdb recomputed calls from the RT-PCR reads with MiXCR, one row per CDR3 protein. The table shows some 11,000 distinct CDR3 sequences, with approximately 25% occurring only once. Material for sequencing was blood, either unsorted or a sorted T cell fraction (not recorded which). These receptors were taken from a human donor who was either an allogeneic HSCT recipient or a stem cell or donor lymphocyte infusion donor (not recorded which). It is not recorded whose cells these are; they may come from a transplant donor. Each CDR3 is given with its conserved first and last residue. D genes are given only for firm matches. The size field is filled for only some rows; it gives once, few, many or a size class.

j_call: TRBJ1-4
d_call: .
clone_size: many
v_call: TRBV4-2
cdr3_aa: CASSPQFGPATNEKLFF
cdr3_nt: TGTGCCAGCAGCCCCCAGTTTGGACCCGCAACTAATGAAAAACTGTTTTTT

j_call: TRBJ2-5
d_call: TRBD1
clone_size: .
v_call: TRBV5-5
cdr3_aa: CASSPNRGRDDETQYF
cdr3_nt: TGTGCCAGCAGCCCTAACAGGGGCCGGGACGACGAGACCCAGTACTTC

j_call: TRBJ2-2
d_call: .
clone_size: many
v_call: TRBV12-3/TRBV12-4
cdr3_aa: CASSLGRGWDTGELFF
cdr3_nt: TGTGCCAGCAGTTTGGGCAGGGGTTGGGACACCGGGGAGCTGTTTTTT

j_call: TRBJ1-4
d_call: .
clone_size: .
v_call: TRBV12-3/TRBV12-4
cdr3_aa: CVSTLRLSTNEKLFF
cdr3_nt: TGTGTCAGCACCTTACGGCTCTCAACTAATGAAAAACTGTTTTTT

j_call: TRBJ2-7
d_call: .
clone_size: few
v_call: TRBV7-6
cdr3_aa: CASSLAGDYEQYF
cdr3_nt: TGTGCCAGCAGCTTAGCCGGTGACTACGAGCAGTACTTC

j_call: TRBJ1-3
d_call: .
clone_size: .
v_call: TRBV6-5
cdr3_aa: CASSYSQAGGNTIYF
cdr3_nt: TGTGCCAGCAGTTACTCACAGGCTGGTGGAAACACCATATATTTT

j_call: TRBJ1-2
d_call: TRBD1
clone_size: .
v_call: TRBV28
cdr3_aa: CASSPLDRANYGYTF
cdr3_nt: TGTGCCAGCAGTCCCCTGGACAGGGCCAACTATGGCTACACCTTC

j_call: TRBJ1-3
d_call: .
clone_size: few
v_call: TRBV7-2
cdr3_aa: CASSFQASGNTIYF
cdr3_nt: TGTGCCAGCAGCTTTCAGGCCTCTGGAAACACCATATATTTT

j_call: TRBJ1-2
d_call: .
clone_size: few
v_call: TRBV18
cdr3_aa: CASSPRWGPLYGYTF
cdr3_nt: TGTGCCAGCTCACCACGATGGGGGCCCCTCTATGGCTACACCTTC

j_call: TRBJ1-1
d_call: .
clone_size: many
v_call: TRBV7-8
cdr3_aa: CASSLIPGLEAFF
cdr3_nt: TGTGCCAGCAGCCTCATTCCGGGACTGGAAGCTTTCTTT

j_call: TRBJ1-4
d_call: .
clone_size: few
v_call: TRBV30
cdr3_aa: CAWRRTEKLFF
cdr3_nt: TGTGCCTGGAGACGGACCGAAAAACTGTTTTTT

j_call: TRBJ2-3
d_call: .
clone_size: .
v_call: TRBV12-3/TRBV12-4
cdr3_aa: CASSPILRMGGTDTQYF
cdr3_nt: TGTGCCAGCAGCCCTATCCTCAGGATGGGCGGCACAGATACGCAGTATTTT

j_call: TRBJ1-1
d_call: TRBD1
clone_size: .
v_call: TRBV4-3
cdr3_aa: CASSQGDRTGEAFF
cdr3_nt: TGCGCCAGCAGCCAAGGAGATAGGACAGGGGAAGCTTTCTTT

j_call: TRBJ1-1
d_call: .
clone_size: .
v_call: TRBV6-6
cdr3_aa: CASRVELGYTEAFF
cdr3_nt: TGTGCCAGCAGAGTCGAACTAGGGTACACTGAAGCTTTCTTT

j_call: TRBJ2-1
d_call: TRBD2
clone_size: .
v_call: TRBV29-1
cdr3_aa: CSVAPGLAGGNYNEQFF
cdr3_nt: TGCAGCGTGGCACCTGGACTAGCGGGAGGGAATTACAATGAGCAGTTCTTC

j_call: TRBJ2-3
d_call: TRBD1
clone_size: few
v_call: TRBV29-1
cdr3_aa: CSVPGGVPDTQYF
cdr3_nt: TGCAGCGTACCAGGGGGCGTCCCAGATACGCAGTATTTT

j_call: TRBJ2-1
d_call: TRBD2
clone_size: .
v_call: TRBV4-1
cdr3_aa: CASSQTSGRAYNEQFF
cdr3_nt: TGCGCCAGCAGCCAGACTAGCGGGAGGGCCTACAATGAGCAGTTCTTC

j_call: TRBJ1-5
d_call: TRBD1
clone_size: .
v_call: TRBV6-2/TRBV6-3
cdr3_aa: CASKGANQPQHF
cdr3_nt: TGTGCCAGCAAGGGGGCGAATCAGCCCCAGCATTTT

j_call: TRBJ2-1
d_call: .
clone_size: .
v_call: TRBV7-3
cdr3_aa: CASSLGGRSSYNEQFF
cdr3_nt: TGTGCCAGCAGCTTAGGTGGGAGAAGCTCCTACAATGAGCAGTTCTTC

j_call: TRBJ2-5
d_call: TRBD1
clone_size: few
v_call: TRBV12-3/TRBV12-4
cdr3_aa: CASRPGQGGETQYF
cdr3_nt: TGTGCCAGCAGACCGGGACAGGGGGGTGAGACCCAGTACTTC

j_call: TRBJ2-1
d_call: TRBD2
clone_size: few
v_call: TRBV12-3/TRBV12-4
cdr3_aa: CASSITSGRSFNEQFF
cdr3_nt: TGTGCCAGCAGTATCACTAGCGGGAGATCGTTCAATGAGCAGTTCTTC

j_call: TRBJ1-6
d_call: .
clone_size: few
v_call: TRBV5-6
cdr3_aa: CASSLATVAYNSPLHF
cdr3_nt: TGTGCCAGCAGCTTGGCGACAGTTGCCTATAATTCACCCCTCCACTTT

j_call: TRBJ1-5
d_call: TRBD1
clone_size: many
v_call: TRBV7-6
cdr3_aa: CASSRGTGDQPQHF
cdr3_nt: TGTGCCAGCAGCCGAGGGACAGGGGATCAGCCCCAGCATTTT

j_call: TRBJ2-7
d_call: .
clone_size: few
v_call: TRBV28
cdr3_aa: CASSLSTYEQYF
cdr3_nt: TGTGCCAGCAGTCTTTCCACCTACGAGCAGTACTTC

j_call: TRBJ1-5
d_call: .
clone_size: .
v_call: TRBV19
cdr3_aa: CASSPPGGPQPQHF
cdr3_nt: TGTGCCAGTAGTCCCCCGGGGGGGCCTCAGCCCCAGCATTTT

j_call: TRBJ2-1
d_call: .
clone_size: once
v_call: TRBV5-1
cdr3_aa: CASSLVASSYNEQFF
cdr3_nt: TGCGCCAGCAGCTTGGTCGCGAGCTCCTACAATGAGCAGTTCTTC

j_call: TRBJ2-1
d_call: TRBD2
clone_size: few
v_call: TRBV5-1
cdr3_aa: CASSLSTLAGANNEQFF
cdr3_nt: TGCGCCAGCAGCCTCTCAACGTTAGCGGGAGCAAATAATGAGCAGTTCTTC

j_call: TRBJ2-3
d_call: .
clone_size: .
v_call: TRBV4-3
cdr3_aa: CASSQDYQPRDTQYF
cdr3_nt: TGCGCCAGCAGCCAAGACTACCAGCCGAGAGATACGCAGTATTTT

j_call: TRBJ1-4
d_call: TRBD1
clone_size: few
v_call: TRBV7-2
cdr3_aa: CASSSGGHEKLFF
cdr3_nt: TGTGCCAGCAGCTCAGGGGGTCATGAAAAACTGTTTTTT

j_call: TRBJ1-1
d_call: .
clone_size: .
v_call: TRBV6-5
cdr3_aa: CASSYLSRGPNTEAFF
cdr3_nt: TGTGCCAGCAGTTACCTTTCCCGAGGCCCGAACACTGAAGCTTTCTTT

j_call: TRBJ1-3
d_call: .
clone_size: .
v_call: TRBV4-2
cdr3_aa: CASSQDRHQRSGNTIYF
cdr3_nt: TGTGCCAGCAGCCAAGATCGCCACCAGAGATCTGGAAACACCATATATTTT

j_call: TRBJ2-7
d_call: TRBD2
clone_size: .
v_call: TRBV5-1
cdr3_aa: CASSTGTSGSEQYF
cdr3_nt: TGCGCCAGCAGTACCGGGACTAGCGGGAGCGAGCAGTACTTC

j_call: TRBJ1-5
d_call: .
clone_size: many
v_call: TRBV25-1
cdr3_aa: CASSEGNQPQHF
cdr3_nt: TGTGCCAGCAGTGAAGGGAATCAGCCCCAGCATTTT

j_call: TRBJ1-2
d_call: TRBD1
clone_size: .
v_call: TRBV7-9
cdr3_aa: CASSSPGTGEYGCTF
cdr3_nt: TGTGCCAGCAGCTCCCCCGGGACAGGGGAGTATGGCTGCACCTTC

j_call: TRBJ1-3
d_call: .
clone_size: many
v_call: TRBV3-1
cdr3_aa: CASSQAGRSGNTIYF
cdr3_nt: TGTGCCAGCAGCCAAGCAGGGAGGTCTGGAAACACCATATATTTT

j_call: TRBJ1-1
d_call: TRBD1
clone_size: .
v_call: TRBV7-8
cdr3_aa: CASSSRDRDGNTEAFF
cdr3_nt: TGTGCCAGCAGCTCCCGGGACAGGGACGGGAACACTGAAGCTTTCTTT

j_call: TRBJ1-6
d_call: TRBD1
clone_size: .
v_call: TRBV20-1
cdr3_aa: CSAKRGRSYNSPLHF
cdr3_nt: TGCAGTGCCAAGAGGGGGCGCTCCTATAATTCACCCCTCCACTTT

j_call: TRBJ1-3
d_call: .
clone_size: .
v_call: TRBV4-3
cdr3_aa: CASSQETGQMAGNTIYF
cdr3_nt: TGCGCCAGCAGCCAAGAAACAGGACAAATGGCCGGAAACACCATATATTTT

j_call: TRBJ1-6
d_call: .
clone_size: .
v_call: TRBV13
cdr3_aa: CASSSRGALSNSPLHF
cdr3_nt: TGTGCCAGCAGCTCGAGGGGGGCGCTCAGTAATTCACCCCTCCACTTT

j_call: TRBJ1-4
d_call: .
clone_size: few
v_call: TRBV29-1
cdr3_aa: CGGFGRGEKLFF
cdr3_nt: TGCGGGGGCTTTGGGAGAGGGGAAAAACTGTTTTTT

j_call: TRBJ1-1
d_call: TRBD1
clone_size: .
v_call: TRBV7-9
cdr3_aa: CASSSSGTGVTEAFF
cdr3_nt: TGTGCCAGCAGCTCCTCCGGGACAGGGGTCACTGAAGCTTTCTTT

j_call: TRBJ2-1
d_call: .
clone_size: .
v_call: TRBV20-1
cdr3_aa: CSARVGIEQFF
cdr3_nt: TGCAGTGCTAGAGTGGGGATTGAGCAGTTCTTC

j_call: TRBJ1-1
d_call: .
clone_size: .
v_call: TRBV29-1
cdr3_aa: CSVVGVRLGTEAFF
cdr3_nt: TGCAGCGTTGTTGGGGTTCGTTTAGGCACTGAAGCTTTCTTT

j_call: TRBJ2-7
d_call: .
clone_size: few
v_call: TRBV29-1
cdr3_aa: CSVGVLPYEQYF
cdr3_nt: TGCAGCGTGGGAGTTCTCCCCTACGAGCAGTACTTC

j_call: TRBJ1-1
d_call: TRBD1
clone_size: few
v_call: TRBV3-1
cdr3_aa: CASSQGAGGFYTEAFF
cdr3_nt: TGTGCCAGCAGCCAAGGAGCAGGGGGTTTTTACACTGAAGCTTTCTTT

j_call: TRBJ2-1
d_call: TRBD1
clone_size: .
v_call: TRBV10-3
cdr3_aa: CAISESSQGEPSYNEQFF
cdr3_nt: TGTGCCATCAGTGAGTCGTCTCAGGGGGAGCCTTCCTACAATGAGCAGTTCTTC

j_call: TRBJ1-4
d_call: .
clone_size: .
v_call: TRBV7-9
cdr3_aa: CASSSWEKLFF
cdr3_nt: TGTGCCAGCAGCAGTTGGGAAAAACTGTTTTTT

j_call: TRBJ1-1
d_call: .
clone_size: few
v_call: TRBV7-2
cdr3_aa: CASSLVGGRVNTEAFF
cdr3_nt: TGTGCCAGCAGCCTAGTCGGGGGCAGGGTTAACACTGAAGCTTTCTTT

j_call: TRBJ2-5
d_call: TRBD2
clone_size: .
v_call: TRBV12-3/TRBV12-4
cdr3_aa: CASSPLIAGARETQYF
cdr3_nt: TGTGCCAGCAGTCCCCTGATAGCGGGAGCAAGGGAGACCCAGTACTTC

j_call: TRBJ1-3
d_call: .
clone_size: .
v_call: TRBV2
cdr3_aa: CASRFQESSGNTIYF
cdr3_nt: TGTGCCAGCAGATTCCAGGAGAGCTCTGGAAACACCATATATTTT

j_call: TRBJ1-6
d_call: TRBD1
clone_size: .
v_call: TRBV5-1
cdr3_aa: CASSLEGAGNSPLHF
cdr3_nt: TGCGCCAGCAGCTTGGAGGGGGCGGGTAATTCACCCCTCCACTTT

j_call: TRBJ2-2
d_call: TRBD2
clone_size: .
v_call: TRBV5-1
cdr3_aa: CASSLMAGDSTGELFF
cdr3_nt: TGCGCCAGCAGCTTGATGGCGGGAGACAGCACCGGGGAGCTGTTTTTT

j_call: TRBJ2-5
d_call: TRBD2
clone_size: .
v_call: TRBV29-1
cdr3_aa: CSAITGLAGVNEETQYF
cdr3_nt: TGCAGCGCGATCACGGGACTAGCGGGAGTGAACGAAGAGACCCAGTACTTC

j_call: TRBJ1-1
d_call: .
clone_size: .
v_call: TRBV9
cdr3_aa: CASGETGHSNTEAFF
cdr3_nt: TGTGCCAGCGGCGAAACGGGACATTCGAACACTGAAGCTTTCTTT

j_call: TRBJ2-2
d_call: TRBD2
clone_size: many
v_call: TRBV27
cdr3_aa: CASSPLAVANTGELFF
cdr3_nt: TGTGCCAGCAGTCCGCTAGCGGTCGCGAACACCGGGGAGCTGTTTTTT

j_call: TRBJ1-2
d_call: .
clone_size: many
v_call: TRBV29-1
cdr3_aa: CSVVVREGYGYTF
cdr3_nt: TGCAGCGTTGTCGTCAGGGAGGGCTATGGCTACACCTTC

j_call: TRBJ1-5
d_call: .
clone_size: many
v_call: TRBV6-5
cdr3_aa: CASSYTHYGNQPQHF
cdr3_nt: TGTGCCAGCAGTTACACGCATTATGGCAATCAGCCCCAGCATTTT

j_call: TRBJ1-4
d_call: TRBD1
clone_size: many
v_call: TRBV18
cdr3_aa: CASMDRFNEKLFF
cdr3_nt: TGTGCCAGCATGGACAGGTTTAATGAAAAACTGTTTTTT